One sample yielded the 31 T cell receptor beta chains listed below, sequenced in a study of T cell repertoires in cytomegalovirus infection (dated by TCRdb to the late 2010s). The treatment or condition label corresponds to: in vitro stimulation with specific CMV peptide epitopes to enrich CMV-specific T cells. The reads were generated on an Illumina HiSeq 1500. TCRdb cleaned the public reads at Q25 with fastp, built clones with MiXCR and kept in-frame beta chains. Each entry merges the rows of one CDR3 protein and shows their most common DNA and genes. This sample lists about 920,000 distinct CDR3 sequences; roughly 30% were detected once. Over 11% of the sample comes from the top ten. These receptors are not linked to any known antigen. The sample here was cultured CD8+ T cells from PBMCs, taken from culture after CMV antigen stimulation. The receptor source for this set is a human donor in good health (CMV status not recorded). Some clones in this sample may be carry-over from other donors' samples.

The J gene is TRBJ1-4, the V gene TRBV6-1; D is perhaps TRBD1 (6 bases). The CDR3 runs to 12 residues. CDR1 MNHNS and CDR2 SASEGT come from the germline V gene. With 5 bases removed from V and 12 bases from J, the gap between germline ends came to 13 bases. CDR3 DNA sequence: TGTGCCAGCAGTTCGACAGGAGTGGAACTGTTTTTT. Translated, it gives CASSSTGVELFF.

The chain carries TRBV6-5 and TRBJ1-2; no clear D. Germline V lookup: CDR1 MNHEY, CDR2 SVGAGI. V dropped 0 bases and J dropped 4 bases, with 9 bases sitting between them. This CDR3 spans 14 amino acids. The CDR3 is CASSYSRAGYGYTF. The CDR3 DNA reads TGTGCCAGCAGTTACTCGAGGGCAGGCTATGGCTACACCTTC.

The rearrangement links TRBV12-5 to TRBJ1-1; D is ambiguous. Germline V gene lookup returns CDR1 LGHNT and CDR2 FRNRAP. Between the trimmed V and J ends, which lost 6 bases and 1 base, there was a span of 15 bases. The CDR3 consists of 15 residues. The CDR3 loop reads CASGSGGEGNTEAFF. CDR3 DNA: TGTGCTAGTGGATCTGGAGGAGAGGGGAACACTGAAGCTTTCTTT. The full variable domain, its missing parts supplied by reference TRBV12-5 and TRBJ1-1, is DARVTQTPRHKVTEMGQEVTMRCQPILGHNTVFWYRQTMMQGLELLAYFRNRAPLDDSGMPKDRFSAEMPDATLATLKIQPSEPRDSAVYFCASGSGGEGNTEAFFGQGTRLTVV.

The V and J genes are TRBV12-3 or TRBV12-4 and TRBJ1-2, with D possibly matching TRBD1 (5 bases). The CDR3 has 14 residues. V shed 6 bases and J shed 5 bases, with 16 bases lying between them. This CDR3 reads CASSRGGVIYGYTF. The CDR3 DNA reads TGTGCCAGCAGCCGGGGGGGGGTCATATATGGCTACACCTTC.

The rearrangement links TRBV6-2 or TRBV6-3 to TRBJ2-7; 8 positions agree with TRBD1. J gave up 4 bases and V 2 bases, and 10 bases lay outside the gene matches. The CDR3 contains 16 residues. The germline CDR1 and CDR2 sequences are MNHEY and SVGEGT. CDR3 nucleotides: TGTGCCAGCAGTTACCGAATTGGACAGGGAACTTACGAGCAGTACGTC. Protein product: CASSYRIGQGTYEQYV.

The chain carries TRBV27 and TRBJ1-5, with D tentatively TRBD1 (5 bases). The germline gives CDR1 MNHEY, CDR2 SMNVEV (reference sequence). V was shortened by 3 bases and J by 7 bases, with 13 bases between the two germline ends. CDR3 length equals 14 residues. CDR3 sequence (DNA): TGTGCCAGCAGTTTGGTAGGGGTGACGCAGCCCCAGCATTTT. Translation: CASSLVGVTQPQHF.

This clonotype was seen at least ten times. The genes are TRBV7-8 and TRBJ1-5; 7 positions match TRBD1. The CDR3 extends over 17 amino acids. Trimming cost V 5 bases and J 6 bases; bases outside gene matches: 16. CDR1 and CDR2 (germline): SGHVS, FQNEAQ. In nucleotides, the CDR3 is TGTGCCAGCAGCCTCTCGTCCCGGGACAGCCTCGGTCAGCCCCAGCATTTT. This translates into CASSLSSRDSLGQPQHF.

The chain carries TRBV7-9 and TRBJ1-4; TRBD1 aligns across 8 bases. V lost 10 bases to trimming and J lost 3 bases; unmatched junction nucleotides: 19. CDR3 length: 18 residues. CDR1 and CDR2 from the germline V gene are SEHNR and FQNEAQ (reference sequence). In DNA, the CDR3 is TGTGCCACTCAGTTCGGGACAGGCGACGTCCTTCCTAATGAAAAACTGTTTTTT. Its translation is CATQFGTGDVLPNEKLFF. Full variable domain (missing parts from reference TRBV7-9 and TRBJ1-4): DTGVSQNPRHKITKRGQNVTFRCDPISEHNRLYWYRQTLGQGPEFLTYFQNEAQLEKSRLLSDRFSAERPKGSFSTLEIQRTEQGDSAMYLCATQFGTGDVLPNEKLFFGSGTQLSVL.

This chain connects TRBV4-1 to TRBJ2-6, with D possibly TRBD1 on 6 matching bases. Looked up from germline, CDR1 is MGHRA and CDR2 is YSYEKL. The CDR3 consists of 19 residues. V dropped 3 bases and J dropped 0 bases, with 18 bases sitting between them. Here the CDR3 DNA reads TGCGCCAGCAGCCACTCTCCAATGACAGGTACCTCTGGGGCCAACGTCCTGACTTTC. This sequence encodes CASSHSPMTGTSGANVLTF.

The table lists this clonotype with a few counts. CDR3 amino acids: CASSVGRPSGTGELFF. In nucleotides, the CDR3 is TGTGCCAGCAGCGTAGGACGTCCTAGCGGAACCGGGGAGCTGTTTTTT. The rearrangement links TRBV9 to TRBJ2-2; 7 bases fit TRBD2. Losses at the gene ends were 0 bases for V and 5 bases for J; bases not matched to a gene: 7. The CDR3 covers 16 residues. Germline loops: CDR1 SGDLS, CDR2 YYNGEE.

This chain uses TRBV12-3 or TRBV12-4 with TRBJ1-1; no clear D. Trimming took 3 bases from V and 4 from J, leaving 12 bases between them. This CDR3 is built from 14 residues. CDR3 nucleotide sequence: TGTGCCAGCAGTTTTCATGTTGCGTCCACTGAAGCTTTCTTT. It translates to CASSFHVASTEAFF.

The rearrangement links TRBV20-1 to TRBJ1-5; D remains unclear. Germline lookup yields CDR1 DFQATT and CDR2 SNEGSKA (reference sequence). V was pared by 1 base and J by 6 bases, with 13 bases between. The CDR3 consists of 14 residues. This chain's CDR3 is CSARGRRRSQPQHF. CDR3 bases: TGCAGTGCTAGAGGAAGGAGGCGGAGTCAGCCCCAGCATTTT.

On this clonotype: This may come from a read error, since a much larger clone is one base off. The chain carries TRBV7-2 and TRBJ2-3; TRBD2 aligns across 8 bases. CDR3 length equals 18 residues. CDR1 SGHTA and CDR2 FQGNSA come from the germline V gene. This chain's CDR3 is CANSLGLTLAAGSDTQYF. The CDR3 nucleotides are TGTGCCAACAGCTTGGGGCTAACACTAGCGGCGGGCTCAGATACGCAGTATTTT. Looking up the rest from reference TRBV7-2 and TRBJ2-3 gives the full variable domain: GAGVSQSPSNKVTEKGKDVELRCDPISGHTALYWYRQSLGQGLEFLIYFQGNSAPDKSGLPSDRFSAERTGGSVSTLTIQRTQQEDSAVYLCANSLGLTLAAGSDTQYFGPGTRLTVL.

This clonotype was detected a few times. The chain employs TRBV4-2 and TRBJ2-1; no reliable D call. The germline CDR1 and CDR2 sequences are LGHNA and YNFKEQ. The CDR3 has 12 residues. The V and J ends lost 2 bases and 10 bases respectively, with 9 bases between them. The CDR3 DNA sequence: TGTGCCAGCAGCCAAACGGGCGACGAGCAGTTCTTC. This gives the protein CASSQTGDEQFF.

This clonotype is a singleton in its sample. This rearrangement joins TRBV29-1 to TRBJ1-1; D uncertain. The CDR3 is made up of 12 amino acids. Trimming left V 3 bases short and J 0 bases short, with 5 bases between. Germline assignment: CDR1 SQVTM and CDR2 ANQGSEA. The chain's CDR3 is CSVDGVNTEAFF. DNA for the CDR3: TGCAGCGTTGACGGAGTGAACACTGAAGCTTTCTTT.

V and J are TRBV20-1 and TRBJ1-2, with 9 nucleotides matching TRBD1. Germline V CDR1 and CDR2: DFQATT, SNEGSKA (reference sequence). This CDR3 has 16 amino acids. Losses at the gene ends were 4 bases for V and 6 bases for J; bases not matched to a gene: 15. The CDR3: CSATSRDRVGVDGYTF. CDR3 sequence (DNA): TGCAGTGCTACTTCGCGGGACAGGGTGGGGGTTGATGGCTACACCTTC.

Notes on this clonotype: A read error may be the cause here, since a much bigger clone is one base away. This sequence joins TRBV7-6 and TRBJ1-2; TRBD1 agrees at 10 bases. V shed 5 bases and J 9 bases; nucleotides not matched to a gene: 15. The CDR3 extends over 16 amino acids. Germline V gene sequence: CDR1 SGHVS, CDR2 FNYEAQ. CDR3 nucleotide sequence: TGTGCCAGCAGCCCATTGACGGGACAGGGGAATTTTAGCTACACCTTC. Residues: CASSPLTGQGNFSYTF.

A few counts support this clonotype. This chain connects TRBV2 to TRBJ1-2, with D possibly being TRBD1 (5 bases). V was cut by 8 bases and J by 8 bases, with 15 bases left in between. CDR1 and CDR2 from the germline V gene are SNHLY and FYNNEI. The CDR3 consists of 12 residues. This CDR3 reads CASPSRDGGYTF. The CDR3 DNA is TGTGCCAGCCCCTCCAGGGATGGAGGCTACACCTTC.

The chain has TRBV6-2 or TRBV6-3 and TRBJ2-7, with TRBD1 matching 9 bases. Germline CDR1 MNHEY, CDR2 SVGEGT. With 6 bases clipped from V and 1 base from J, the junction kept 13 bases outside the gene matches. The length of the CDR3 is 17 residues. This CDR3 reads CASSPTFPGQGSYEQYF. The CDR3 nucleotides read TGTGCCAGCAGCCCGACCTTTCCGGGACAGGGTTCCTACGAGCAGTACTTC.

The gene calls are TRBV7-9 and TRBJ2-2; no clear D. This CDR3 region has 14 residues. V gave up 4 bases and J gave up 6 bases, with 12 bases separating them. Germline assignment: CDR1 SEHNR and CDR2 FQNEAQ (reference sequence). The CDR3 region is CASSSSVWSGELFF. The CDR3, as DNA: TGTGCCAGCAGCTCCTCGGTGTGGTCCGGGGAGCTGTTTTTT.

This clonotype was found a few times. This chain connects TRBV7-8 to TRBJ1-5; D is undetermined. V was trimmed by 5 bases and J by 2 bases, leaving 13 bases between them. In germline, CDR1 is SGHVS, CDR2 FQNEAQ. The CDR3 is made up of 15 amino acids. DNA for the CDR3: TGTGCCAGCAGCCCGGTGGCTTTTGGCAATCAGCCCCAGCATTTT. It specifies CASSPVAFGNQPQHF.

In its sample, this clonotype was seen a few times. This chain uses TRBV12-3 or TRBV12-4 with TRBJ2-7; possible D gene TRBD2, 7 bases. This CDR3 has 15 amino acids. The germline V and J ends were trimmed by 1 base and 2 bases, with 12 bases remaining between them. CDR3: CASSLGGGRAYEQYV. CDR3 DNA: TGTGCCAGCAGTTTAGGAGGGGGGAGGGCCTACGAGCAGTACGTC.

The rearrangement links TRBV6-5 to TRBJ2-7; 7 positions match TRBD1. Germline CDR1 and CDR2: MNHEY and SVGAGI. The CDR3 has 16 residues. Germline trimming cut 0 bases from V and 1 base from J; bases unmatched to any gene: 6. The CDR3 coding sequence is TGTGCCAGCAGTTACTCGGGACAGTCCCCGTCCTACGAGCAGTACTTC. Translated, it gives CASSYSGQSPSYEQYF.

On this clonotype: This may come from a read error, since a much larger clone is one base off. The gene calls are TRBV7-4 and TRBJ2-4, with D possibly being TRBD1 (5 bases). Germline V gene sequence: CDR1 SGHVT, CDR2 SQSDAQ. Trimming cost V 4 bases and J 7 bases, with 14 bases left between them. The CDR3 consists of 14 residues. The CDR3: CASSSIQSGNIQYF. CDR3 nucleotides: TGTGCCAGCAGCTCCATACAGTCAGGGAACATTCAGTACTTC.

V gene TRBV6-6 combines with J gene TRBJ2-5, with D possibly being TRBD1 (6 bases). V lost 5 bases to trimming and J lost 1 base, with 23 bases between them. The CDR3 totals 18 residues. Germline V gene data show CDR1 as MNHNY and CDR2 as SVGAGI (reference sequence). The CDR3 protein is CASSKRPGTGKPQETQYF. In nucleotides, the CDR3 is TGTGCCAGCAGTAAACGACCCGGAACAGGGAAGCCCCAAGAGACCCAGTACTTC.

V is TRBV29-1 and J is TRBJ2-3; TRBD2 matches at 11 bases. Germline V gene sequence: CDR1 SQVTM, CDR2 ANQGSEA. The CDR3 totals 15 residues. Unmatched junction bases numbered 7, after V lost 5 bases and J lost 3 bases. CDR3 sequence (DNA): TGCAGCGTTTTCACTAGCGGGGGCCCAACAGATACGCAGTATTTT. Protein product: CSVFTSGGPTDTQYF.

The sample holds a few counts of this clonotype. This rearrangement joins TRBV19 to TRBJ2-1; possibly TRBD2 for D (5 bases). This CDR3 has 14 residues. The V and J ends lost 6 bases and 4 bases respectively, with 13 bases between them. The germline V gene has CDR1 LNHDA and CDR2 SQIVND (reference sequence). CDR3 nucleotide sequence: TGTGCCAGTAGGGACTCCCTAAGATACAATGAGCAGTTCTTC. This translates into CASRDSLRYNEQFF.

This clonotype showed up just a few times. J is TRBJ2-1 and V is TRBV7-6; D is possibly TRBD2 (6 bases). Germline V gene data show CDR1 as SGHVS and CDR2 as FNYEAQ. The CDR3 is made up of 14 amino acids. V was trimmed by 5 bases and J by 6 bases, leaving 14 bases between them. This chain's CDR3 is CASSPGSIGNEQFF. The CDR3 DNA follows: TGTGCCAGCAGCCCCGGGAGTATTGGCAATGAGCAGTTCTTC.

The chain links TRBV4-2 to TRBJ2-7; D remains unclear. V lost 2 bases to trimming and J lost 1 base, with 9 bases between them. Per germline, CDR1 LGHNA and CDR2 YNFKEQ. The CDR3 sequence is 14 residues long. CDR3 DNA sequence: TGTGCCAGCAGCCAAACCGACGGGTCCTACGAGCAGTACTTC. Translating gives CASSQTDGSYEQYF.

The chain combines TRBV10-3 with TRBJ2-1; D uncertain. The CDR3 consists of 15 residues. V dropped 3 bases and J dropped 9 bases, with 18 bases sitting between them. Germline V CDR1 and CDR2: ENHRY, SYGVKD. The CDR3 region is CAISDRVGVLGEQFF. The CDR3 bases are TGTGCCATCAGTGACCGGGTTGGGGTTCTGGGTGAGCAGTTCTTC.

The J gene is TRBJ2-2, the V gene TRBV12-3 or TRBV12-4; TRBD1 agrees at 10 bases. Losses at the gene ends were 6 bases for V and 13 bases for J; bases not matched to a gene: 14. The CDR3 consists of 15 residues. Written as DNA, the CDR3 is TGTGCCAGCAGCTACGGACAGGGGGGAAATTCAGGGCTGTTTTTT. This sequence encodes CASSYGQGGNSGLFF.